This TCR beta chain originates from a study of T cell repertoires in cytomegalovirus infection. For the study at large: Through public TCR beta signatures, both CMV infection and matching HLA type were indicated.

TCRdb fed the reads into MiXCR, producing one record per CDR3 protein. The table lists 150,000 to 200,000 distinct CDR3 sequences, approximately 19% of them singletons. V was trimmed by 1 base and J by 3 bases, leaving 10 bases between them. Per germline, CDR1 DFQATT and CDR2 SNEGSKA (reference sequence). The CDR3 is 14 amino acids. Points from the study as a whole: HLA-C-restricted CMV clonotypes gave the most frequent clonotype in two of eight donors. Identification of carriers of CMV plus the relevant HLA was achieved through cumulative public TCR beta family frequency.

In its sample, this clonotype was seen many times. The antigen remains unidentified. This TCR came from a human donor in good health (CMV status not recorded). Some clones in this sample may be carry-over from other donors' samples. Sequencing was done on a sample of PBMCs. This chain links TRBV20-1 with TRBJ2-1; D is perhaps TRBD1 (6 bases). The CDR3 sequence is CSARGGPYYNEQFF. In DNA, the CDR3 is TGCAGTGCTAGAGGGGGGCCCTACTACAATGAGCAGTTCTTC.